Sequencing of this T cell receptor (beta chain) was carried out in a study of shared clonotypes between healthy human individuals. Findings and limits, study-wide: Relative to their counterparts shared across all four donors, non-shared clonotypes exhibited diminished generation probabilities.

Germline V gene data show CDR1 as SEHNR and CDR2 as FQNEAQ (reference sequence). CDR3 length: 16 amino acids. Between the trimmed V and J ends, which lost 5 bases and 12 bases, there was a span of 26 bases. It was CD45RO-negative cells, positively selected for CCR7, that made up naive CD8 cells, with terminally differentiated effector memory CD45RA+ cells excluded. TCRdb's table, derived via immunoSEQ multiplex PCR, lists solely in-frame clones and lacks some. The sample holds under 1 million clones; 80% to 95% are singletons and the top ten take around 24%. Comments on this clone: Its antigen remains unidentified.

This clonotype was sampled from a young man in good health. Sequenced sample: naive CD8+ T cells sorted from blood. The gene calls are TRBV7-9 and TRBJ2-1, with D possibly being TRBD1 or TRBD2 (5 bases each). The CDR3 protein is CASSPIDGGVQWGQFF. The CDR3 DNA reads TGTGCCAGCAGCCCAATTGATGGGGGAGTGCAATGGGGGCAGTTCTTC. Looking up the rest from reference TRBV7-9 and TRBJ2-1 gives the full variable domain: DTGVSQNPRHKITKRGQNVTFRCDPISEHNRLYWYRQTLGQGPEFLTYFQNEAQLEKSRLLSDRFSAERPKGSFSTLEIQRTEQGDSAMYLCASSPIDGGVQWGQFFGPGTRLTVL.